The source of this T cell receptor (beta chain) is a study of OX40 agonist ivuxolimab in advanced cancers. The CDR3 consists of 16 residues. CDR1 is LNHDA and CDR2 is SQIVND in the germline V gene (reference sequence). The V gene lost 4 bases and the J gene lost 6 bases, with 21 bases spanning the gap. Clones were read by immunoSEQ multiplex PCR, and TCRdb kept only the in-frame ones, dropping some. The table has 71,000 or so clones, approximately 89% seen once. The sequence was collected from an adult with an advanced solid tumor such as melanoma, head and neck, liver or kidney cancer. V usage is TRBV19 and J usage is TRBJ1-2, with D perhaps TRBD1 (5 bases). The material sequenced was CD4+ or CD8+ T cells sorted from blood, taken in a trial of the OX40 agonist ivuxolimab. The CDR3: CASSRSAGREVDGYTF. For the CDR3, the DNA is TGTGCCAGTAGTAGGTCTGCGGGCAGGGAGGTAGATGGCTACACCTTC.